This T cell receptor beta chain was recorded in a study of chemoradiotherapy in HPV16-positive cancers. Overall study: Candidate HPV-specific clones and shared TCR motifs came from a couple of HPV16-positive patients. Study observations and caveats: Non-HPV-specific T cells did not expand in tumors during treatment, whereas candidate HPV-specific clones and E7-related motifs did. In HPV16-positive patients, HPV-responsive T-cell expansion tracked better recurrence-free survival.

Details on this clone: Its matching antigen is unknown.

Produced via immunoSEQ multiplex PCR; TCRdb's table is partial and in-frame only. The sample has under 85,000 clones; about nine tenths are singletons. Repeated repertoire sampling spanned the course of chemoradiotherapy. Germline V gene data show CDR1 as MGHDK and CDR2 as SYGVNS. With 3 bases removed from V and 1 base from J, the gap between germline ends came to 9 bases. The CDR3 has 14 amino acids. The J gene is TRBJ1-1, the V gene TRBV25-1; D remains ambiguous. Material: blood, obtained from a patient who underwent chemoradiotherapy. The TCR originated in a human donor with HPV-associated anogenital cancer. The CDR3 spells CASSDLVSNTEAFF. The DNA for the CDR3 is TGTGCCAGCAGTGATTTGGTCTCGAACACTGAAGCTTTCTTT.